Below, 20 T cell receptor beta chains from the same sample are listed, as sequenced in a study of T cells in Graves' hyperthyroidism and ophthalmopathy. Researchers took RNA transcripts and amplified the TCR beta CDR3 regions from them. HTBI primers were employed in a first-round RT-PCR of the TCR CDR3. TCRdb independently ran MiXCR on the multiplex PCR reads; one entry per CDR3 protein. The data show around 720,000 distinct CDR3 sequences, under 45% seen once. The sequencing input was blood. The receptors were gathered from a woman between 40 and 50 years old with Graves' hyperthyroidism.

The chain couples TRBV4-3 to TRBJ1-2, with 11 nucleotides matching TRBD1. Germline trimming cut 4 bases from V and 8 bases from J; bases unmatched to any gene: 6. This CDR3 spans 14 amino acids. The germline V gene has CDR1 LGHNA and CDR2 YSLEER. CDR3 region: CASSLDRGPRGYTF. The CDR3 DNA sequence: TGCGCCAGCAGCCTGGACAGGGGGCCTAGGGGCTACACCTTC.

This chain connects TRBV19 to TRBJ2-1; D perhaps matches TRBD2 (6 bases). This CDR3 has 15 residues. Germline V gene sequence: CDR1 LNHDA, CDR2 SQIVND (reference sequence). Trimming took off 5 bases at V and 6 bases at J, with 17 bases between the two ends. In DNA, the CDR3 is TGTGCCAGTAGTCGCCTTGGGGCTAGCGCCAATGAGCAGTTCTTC. Its translation is CASSRLGASANEQFF. Based on the CDR3 plus reference TRBV19 and TRBJ2-1, the full variable domain is DGGITQSPKYLFRKEGQNVTLSCEQNLNHDAMYWYRQDPGQGLRLIYYSQIVNDFQKGDIAEGYSVSREKKESFPLTVTSAQKNPTAFYLCASSRLGASANEQFFGPGTRLTVL.

This clonotype was counted ten times or more. V and J are TRBV7-2 and TRBJ1-2; the D is unclear. The CDR3 has 15 amino acids. Trimming shortened V by 3 bases and J by 8 bases, and 19 bases separated the two germline ends. Per germline, CDR1 SGHTA and CDR2 FQGNSA. As DNA, the CDR3 is TGTGCCAGCAGCTTCGACAAGGCGGTTGTCGCGGGCTACACCTTC. Encoded protein: CASSFDKAVVAGYTF.

This chain links TRBV5-8 with TRBJ1-4; D not certain. V lost 2 bases and J 3 bases, leaving 11 bases between the germline ends. In germline, CDR1 is SGHTS, CDR2 YDEGEE. CDR3 length equals 15 residues. The CDR3 coding sequence is TGTGCCAGCAGCTTTGGAAGGGTTCCTAATGAAAAACTGTTTTTT. Translating it yields CASSFGRVPNEKLFF.

This clonotype was seen many times. The V gene is TRBV15, the J gene TRBJ1-1; D gene unclear. Trimming removed 0 bases from V and 7 bases from J, with 6 bases in between. CDR1 and CDR2 from the germline V gene are LNHNV and YYDKDF (reference sequence). The CDR3 runs 12 residues. CDR3 amino acids: CATSRDPSEAFF. The CDR3 bases are TGTGCCACCAGCAGAGACCCCAGTGAAGCTTTCTTT.

This clonotype was counted only a few times. The rearrangement links TRBV5-6 to TRBJ2-5; D might be TRBD1 (6 bases). Germline lookup yields CDR1 SGHDT and CDR2 YYEEEE. Trimming took off 2 bases at V and 1 base at J, with 9 bases between the two ends. The CDR3 sequence is 14 residues long. CDR3 sequence (DNA): TGTGCCAGCAGCTTTAGGGACACCCAAGAGACCCAGTACTTC. Its translation: CASSFRDTQETQYF. The complete variable domain, with remaining parts taken from reference TRBV5-6 and TRBJ2-5, reads DAGVTQSPTHLIKTRGQQVTLRCSPKSGHDTVSWYQQALGQGPQFIFQYYEEEERQRGNFPDRFSGHQFPNYSSELNVNALLLGDSALYLCASSFRDTQETQYFGPGTRLLVL.

This chain joins TRBV7-2 and TRBJ2-7; 7 bases map to TRBD2. This CDR3 comprises 16 residues. Germline trimming cut 6 bases from V and 2 bases from J; bases unmatched to any gene: 13. CDR1 SGHTA and CDR2 FQGNSA come from the germline V gene. This chain's CDR3 is CASRSSGAGETYEQYF. DNA of the CDR3: TGTGCCAGCAGATCAAGCGGGGCGGGGGAGACCTACGAGCAGTACTTC.

This clonotype was seen repeatedly, ten times or more. The chain is built from TRBV7-2 and TRBJ1-6; 7 nucleotides agree with TRBD1. V lost 5 bases and J lost 10; bases outside the gene matches: 11. This CDR3 has 15 amino acids. Germline V CDR1 and CDR2: SGHTA, FQGNSA. CDR3 region: CASSTTGDIGSPLHF. CDR3 DNA sequence: TGTGCCAGCAGCACTACAGGGGATATTGGATCACCCCTCCACTTT. The full variable domain, in which reference TRBV7-2 and TRBJ1-6 provide the parts outside the CDR3, is GAGVSQSPSNKVTEKGKDVELRCDPISGHTALYWYRQSLGQGLEFLIYFQGNSAPDKSGLPSDRFSAERTGGSVSTLTIQRTQQEDSAVYLCASSTTGDIGSPLHFGNGTRLTVT.

J is TRBJ1-2 and V is TRBV9; D gene ambiguous. Germline CDR1 and CDR2: SGDLS and YYNGEE. V gave up 0 bases and J gave up 5 bases, with 14 bases separating them. The CDR3 sequence is 15 residues long. As DNA, the CDR3 is TGTGCCAGCAGCGTAGAGGCCTCGGAAGTATATGGCTACACCTTC. It translates to CASSVEASEVYGYTF.

This clonotype has a handful of counts. The rearrangement joins TRBV12-3 or TRBV12-4 to TRBJ2-7; no clear D. Deletions cut 2 bases from V and 7 bases from J, with 15 bases between. CDR3 size: 14 residues. The CDR3 nucleotides read TGTGCCAGCAGTTTATTCCGGCCGATGGGGGAGCAGTACTTC. Amino acids: CASSLFRPMGEQYF.

Ten or more counts support this clonotype. V and J are TRBV24-1 and TRBJ1-2, with TRBD1 identical over 7 bases. Germline V gene lookup returns CDR1 KGHDR and CDR2 SFDVKD. The V segment lost 5 bases and the J segment 6 bases; nucleotides outside the gene matches: 8. This CDR3 region has 14 residues. The DNA for the CDR3 is TGTGCCACCAGTGCCTTAGACAGGGAGAATGGCTACACCTTC. As protein: CATSALDRENGYTF.

The table lists this clonotype with many counts. V is TRBV5-5 and J is TRBJ2-7; D is undetermined. Germline assignment: CDR1 SGHKS and CDR2 YYEKEE (reference sequence). The length of the CDR3 is 12 residues. The germline V and J ends were trimmed by 6 bases and 2 bases, with 9 bases remaining between them. CDR3 protein: CASTPNTYEQYF. In nucleotides, the CDR3 is TGTGCCAGCACCCCAAACACCTACGAGCAGTACTTC.

Regarding this clonotype: This could be a read error, since a much larger clone is one nucleotide away. V gene TRBV10-3 combines with J gene TRBJ2-7; D possibly corresponds to TRBD2 (6 bases). The CDR3 consists of 16 residues. CDR1 is ENHRY, CDR2 SYGVKD, per germline. V was clipped by 6 bases and J by 3 bases, with 21 bases between them. This CDR3 reads CAISSTSGAGNYEQYF. The CDR3 coding sequence is TGTGCCATCAGCTCGACCTCGGGAGCAGGGAACTACGAGCAGTACTTC.

This clonotype was seen repeatedly, ten times or more. The V and J genes are TRBV7-9 and TRBJ1-1, with D perhaps TRBD1 (6 bases). Germline V gene data show CDR1 as SEHNR and CDR2 as FQNEAQ (reference sequence). V dropped 2 bases and J dropped 5 bases, with 12 bases sitting between them. The CDR3 runs to 14 residues. CDR3 DNA: TGTGCCAGCAGCTTATCTTCGGGGGCGACTGAAGCTTTCTTT. It encodes CASSLSSGATEAFF. Combining the CDR3 with reference TRBV7-9 and TRBJ1-1 gives the whole variable domain DTGVSQNPRHKITKRGQNVTFRCDPISEHNRLYWYRQTLGQGPEFLTYFQNEAQLEKSRLLSDRFSAERPKGSFSTLEIQRTEQGDSAMYLCASSLSSGATEAFFGQGTRLTVV.

CDR3 in amino acids: CASSTGTPNTGELFF. The CDR3 DNA reads TGTGCCAGCAGCACCGGGACTCCGAACACCGGGGAGCTGTTTTTT. V gene TRBV12-3 or TRBV12-4 combines with J gene TRBJ2-2; tentative D call: TRBD2 (6 bases). CDR3 length: 15 amino acids. V was cut by 6 bases and J by 0 bases, with 11 bases left in between.

For the CDR3, the DNA is TGTGCCAGCAGCCATGTCGGACAGGGGGGTAAGACCCAGTACTTC. Translated: CASSHVGQGGKTQYF. The V and J genes are TRBV3-1 and TRBJ2-5; 10 bases map to TRBD1. The CDR3 contains 15 residues. CDR1 and CDR2 from the germline V gene are LGHDT and YNNKEL (reference sequence). V lost 3 bases and J lost 6; bases outside the gene matches: 7.

This clonotype was counted a single time. V usage is TRBV19 and J usage is TRBJ1-2, with a tentative D call TRBD1 (6 bases). Trimming shortened V by 1 base and J by 3 bases, and 18 bases separated the two germline ends. The CDR3 extends over 17 amino acids. Germline V lookup: CDR1 LNHDA, CDR2 SQIVND (reference sequence). The DNA of the CDR3 is TGTGCCAGTAGTATAGGGACAGCGGTCATCCCCGACTATGGCTACACCTTC. Encoded protein: CASSIGTAVIPDYGYTF.

The rearrangement uses TRBV5-1 and TRBJ1-1, with D unclear. The ends were cut back, 0 bases at V and 2 bases at J, with 8 bases in the middle. The CDR3 extends over 14 amino acids. Germline-derived CDR1 and CDR2 are SGHRS and YFSETQ. DNA for the CDR3: TGCGCCAGCAGCTTGGACACTTATAACACTGAAGCTTTCTTT. This sequence encodes CASSLDTYNTEAFF.

This clonotype was counted at least ten times. The chain is built from TRBV19 and TRBJ1-5; TRBD1 might be the D (6 bases). The CDR3 loop spans 15 amino acids. The ends were cut back, 1 base at V and 7 bases at J, with 14 bases in the middle. CDR1 is LNHDA, CDR2 SQIVND, per germline (reference sequence). CDR3 nucleotides: TGTGCCAGTAGTATAGGTGGACAGAACCACCAGCCCCAGCATTTT. This codes for CASSIGGQNHQPQHF.

This sequence joins TRBV7-2 and TRBJ1-6, with no clear D. Deletions cut 1 base from V and 9 bases from J, with 16 bases between. CDR1 SGHTA and CDR2 FQGNSA come from the germline V gene. The CDR3 loop spans 16 amino acids. The chain's CDR3 is CASSLGPTGIISPLHF. Here the CDR3 DNA reads TGTGCCAGCAGCTTAGGGCCCACTGGCATAATTTCACCCCTCCACTTT.